This TCR beta chain comes out of a study of sequential checkpoint blockade in melanoma. Germline CDR1 reads SEHNR; CDR2 reads FQNEAQ (reference sequence). This CDR3 is 14 amino acids long. V was shortened by 4 bases and J by 2 bases, with 11 bases between the two germline ends. Clones were sequenced by immunoSEQ multiplex PCR, and TCRdb holds only the in-frame ones, with some missing. Of some 14,000 clones listed, 70% to 80% are singletons. Treatment specified: randomized to nivolumab then ipilimumab (arm A) or the reverse (arm B). Patients had received no earlier DNA-damaging chemotherapy. Sorted cells were live CD3+CD8+, lacking CD19 and CD56, from PBMCs.

The sequencing used CD8+ T cells sorted from blood (inferred from file names), collected from a patient given nivolumab and ipilimumab in sequence. V and J are TRBV7-9 and TRBJ1-2; D remains unclear. This TCR was sampled from a human patient with melanoma. Some clones in this sample may be carry-over from other donors' samples. For the CDR3, the DNA is TGTGCCAGCAGCTCAAGCCCCCTAAACTATGGCTACACCTTC. Its translation: CASSSSPLNYGYTF.